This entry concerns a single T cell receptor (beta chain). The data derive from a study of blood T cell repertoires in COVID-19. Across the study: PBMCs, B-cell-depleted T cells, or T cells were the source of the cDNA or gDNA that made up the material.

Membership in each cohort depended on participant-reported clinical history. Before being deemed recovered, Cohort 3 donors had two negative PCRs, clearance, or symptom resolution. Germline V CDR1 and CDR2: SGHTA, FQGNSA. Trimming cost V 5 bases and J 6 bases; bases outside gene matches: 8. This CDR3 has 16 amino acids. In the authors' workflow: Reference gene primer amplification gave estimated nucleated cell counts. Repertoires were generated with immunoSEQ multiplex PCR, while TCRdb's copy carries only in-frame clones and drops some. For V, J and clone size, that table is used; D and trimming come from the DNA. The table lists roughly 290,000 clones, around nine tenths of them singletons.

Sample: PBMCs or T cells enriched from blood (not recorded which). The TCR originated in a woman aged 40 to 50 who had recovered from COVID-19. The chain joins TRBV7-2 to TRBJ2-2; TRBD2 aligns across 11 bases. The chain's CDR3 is CASSTTGLAVAGELFF. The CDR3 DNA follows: TGTGCCAGCAGCACCACGGGACTAGCGGTCGCCGGGGAGCTGTTTTTT.